These 28 T cell receptor beta chains came from one sample sequenced in a study of T-cell reconstitution after alpha-beta-depleted transplantation in children. During its preparation, the TCRbeta library received unique molecular identifiers. TCRdb re-called the PCR reads through MiXCR, storing one row per CDR3 protein. The table has 580,000 or so distinct CDR3 sequences, roughly 23% seen once. Sequenced here: PBMCs, mostly from graft donor cells, sampled 360 days after TCRalphabeta/CD19-depleted stem cell transplant. These receptors all come from a boy under two years old who had a stem cell transplant for acute myeloid leukemia, so the T cells may come from the graft donor.

This clonotype appeared a few times. J is TRBJ2-2 and V is TRBV20-1, with 7 bases aligning to TRBD1. Germline V lookup: CDR1 DFQATT, CDR2 SNEGSKA (reference sequence). The CDR3 has 15 residues. V trimming: 5 bases; J trimming: 4 bases; junction bases outside the gene matches: 10. CDR3 sequence reads: CSARAFRGPTGELFF. CDR3 DNA sequence: TGCAGTGCTCGTGCCTTTAGGGGGCCCACCGGGGAGCTGTTTTTT.

The genes are TRBV6-7 and TRBJ2-7, with unresolved D. TRBV6-7 is filed as an ORF, its function uncertain. The V gene lost 10 bases and the J gene lost 4 bases, with 17 bases spanning the gap. The CDR3 is 13 amino acids. The CDR3 DNA reads TGTGCCATCTTTGGACCACCCAATTACGAGCAGTACGTC. Encoded protein: CAIFGPPNYEQYV.

This clonotype was counted only a few times. This chain links TRBV6-5 with TRBJ2-7, with D perhaps matching TRBD2 (6 bases). This CDR3 region has 15 residues. In germline, CDR1 is MNHEY, CDR2 SVGAGI. Trimming stripped 2 bases from V and 3 bases from J, with 14 bases between. DNA of the CDR3: TGTGCCAGCAGTTACGGCAGGTCGGGGGTCTACGAGCAGTACGTC. It encodes CASSYGRSGVYEQYV.

V and J are TRBV5-1 and TRBJ2-7, with D possibly being TRBD1 (6 bases). Per the germline V gene, CDR1 is SGHRS and CDR2 is YFSETQ. V gave up 0 bases and J gave up 4 bases, with 14 bases separating them. The CDR3 has 15 amino acids. CDR3 in amino acids: CASSLVGQVRYEQYV. The CDR3 DNA reads as TGCGCCAGCAGCTTGGTGGGACAAGTCCGATACGAGCAGTACGTC.

The chain recombines TRBV9 with TRBJ1-1, with unresolved D. V was clipped by 0 bases and J by 3 bases, with 12 bases between them. The germline gives CDR1 SGDLS, CDR2 YYNGEE. The CDR3 runs 15 residues. The DNA for the CDR3 is TGTGCCAGCAGCGTAGATGAGTGGATCGACACTGAAGCTTTCTTT. It encodes CASSVDEWIDTEAFF.

The chain combines TRBV20-1 with TRBJ1-4; D not resolved. CDR1 and CDR2 (germline): DFQATT, SNEGSKA (reference sequence). V was cut by 4 bases and J by 0 bases, with 9 bases left in between. The CDR3 consists of 14 residues. The CDR3 here is CSANPGTTNEKLFF. DNA of the CDR3: TGCAGTGCTAACCCGGGAACAACTAATGAAAAACTGTTTTTT.

This clonotype was found many times. CDR3 nucleotide sequence: TGCAGTGCTCCGGGACTAGCGGGAGAGGGTGTTTACAATGAGCAGTTCTTC. Translated: CSAPGLAGEGVYNEQFF. The gene calls are TRBV20-1 and TRBJ2-1; 14 nucleotides agree with TRBD2. The CDR3 contains 17 residues. V shed 5 bases, J shed 4 bases, and the junction held 10 bases outside the gene matches. Germline V lookup: CDR1 DFQATT, CDR2 SNEGSKA (reference sequence).

This rearrangement joins TRBV6-1 to TRBJ2-1; perhaps TRBD1 as D (6 bases). This CDR3 has 15 amino acids. CDR1 and CDR2 from the germline V gene are MNHNS and SASEGT. Trimming removed 5 bases at V and 4 bases at J, with 15 bases between. CDR3 protein: CASSKGNRDYNEQFF. The CDR3 nucleotides are TGTGCCAGCAGTAAGGGGAACAGGGATTACAATGAGCAGTTCTTC.

This clonotype appeared many times. The chain has TRBV12-3 or TRBV12-4 and TRBJ2-1, with 10 bases aligning to TRBD2. Germline trimming cut 5 bases from V and 8 bases from J; bases unmatched to any gene: 9. The CDR3 is made up of 15 amino acids. CDR3 region: CASSTGLAAGDEQFF. The CDR3 DNA sequence: TGTGCCAGCAGTACCGGACTAGCGGCGGGGGATGAGCAGTTCTTC.

This clonotype has only a few counts. The rearrangement joins TRBV3-1 to TRBJ1-2; D unclear. The V gene's germline CDR1 is LGHDT and CDR2 YNNKEL (reference sequence). This CDR3 has 13 residues. V dropped 1 base and J dropped 13 bases, with 16 bases sitting between them. The DNA of the CDR3 is TGTGCCAGCAGCCAAGGCCCCTTTCCGGCTTTCACCTTC. It specifies CASSQGPFPAFTF.

The chain uses TRBV10-3 and TRBJ2-1; D possibly matches TRBD1 or TRBD2 (6 bases each). Germline CDR1 and CDR2: ENHRY and SYGVKD. This CDR3 region has 15 residues. V was pared by 7 bases and J by 2 bases, with 15 bases between. CDR3 nucleotides: TGTGCCATCAAGGGGGAGGACATAACCTACAATGAGCAGTTCTTC. Translating it yields CAIKGEDITYNEQFF.

This clonotype was counted a few times. The rearrangement links TRBV7-2 to TRBJ1-2; D not resolved. The V gene lost 8 bases and the J gene lost 8 bases, with 21 bases spanning the gap. The CDR3 extends over 14 amino acids. Germline CDR1 SGHTA, CDR2 FQGNSA. CDR3 in DNA: TGTGCCAGCTACGACGGCAAGTTGGCACTGGGCTACACCTTC. Amino acids: CASYDGKLALGYTF.

There are a few counts of this clonotype. This CDR3 fails to terminate in the conserved phenylalanine or tryptophan, so it likely reflects a read error. The chain joins TRBV12-3 or TRBV12-4 to TRBJ1-5, with 9 bases fitting TRBD1. V lost 5 bases to trimming and J lost 4 bases; unmatched junction nucleotides: 15. This CDR3 has 18 residues. The CDR3 region is CASSAGTGRPRKNQPQHL. The DNA of the CDR3 is TGTGCCAGCAGTGCCGGGACAGGGCGACCCAGGAAAAATCAGCCCCAGCATTTA.

This clonotype was recorded at least ten times. The V gene is TRBV11-2, the J gene TRBJ2-1, with 8 positions matching TRBD2. The CDR3 runs to 18 residues. Per the germline V gene, CDR1 is SGHAT and CDR2 is FQNNGV. V lost 4 bases to trimming and J lost 0 bases; unmatched junction nucleotides: 11. The CDR3 is CASSWSASGGASYNEQFF. DNA for the CDR3: TGTGCCAGCAGCTGGTCGGCCAGCGGGGGTGCCTCCTACAATGAGCAGTTCTTC.

There are a few counts of this clonotype. This chain joins TRBV20-1 and TRBJ2-3, with D perhaps assigned TRBD1 or TRBD2 (5 bases each). V lost 3 bases to trimming and J lost 6 bases, with 10 bases between them. This CDR3 is 12 amino acids long. CDR1 and CDR2 from the germline V gene are DFQATT and SNEGSKA (reference sequence). The CDR3 DNA is TGCAGTGCTAGGGGACCGGGGGATACGCAGTATTTT. Its protein product is CSARGPGDTQYF.

This clonotype was seen more than once but under ten times. The chain uses TRBV5-1 and TRBJ2-3; 8 positions agree with TRBD2. The V segment lost 0 bases and the J segment 4 bases; nucleotides outside the gene matches: 7. Germline CDR1 SGHRS, CDR2 YFSETQ. The CDR3 length is 16 residues. Here the CDR3 DNA reads TGCGCCAGCAGCTTGGATTGGAGCGGGGGACCAGATACGCAGTATTTT. Encoded protein: CASSLDWSGGPDTQYF. Filled out from reference TRBV5-1 and TRBJ2-3, the complete variable domain reads KAGVTQTPRYLIKTRGQQVTLSCSPISGHRSVSWYQQTPGQGLQFLFEYFSETQRNKGNFPGRFSGRQFSNSRSEMNVSTLELGDSALYLCASSLDWSGGPDTQYFGPGTRLTVL.

This clonotype was seen a few times. The V and J genes are TRBV9 and TRBJ2-3, with a tentative D call TRBD2 (6 bases). The CDR3 spans 15 residues. Germline V gives CDR1 SGDLS, CDR2 YYNGEE. V was cut by 3 bases and J by 4 bases, with 15 bases left in between. This chain's CDR3 is CASSEEEGYADTQYF. DNA of the CDR3: TGTGCCAGCAGCGAGGAGGAGGGTTATGCAGATACGCAGTATTTT.

Only a few counts were recorded for this clonotype. The rearrangement links TRBV6-5 to TRBJ2-7; no definite D call. This CDR3 is 15 amino acids long. V gave up 4 bases and J gave up 4 bases, with 17 bases separating them. Germline values: CDR1 MNHEY, CDR2 SVGAGI. The CDR3 region has the DNA TGTGCCAGCAGTTCCCCAGGCAAGACGAGATACGAGCAGTACTTC. This gives the protein CASSSPGKTRYEQYF.

This clonotype was seen repeatedly, ten times or more. V and J are TRBV20-1 and TRBJ2-3; perhaps TRBD2 as D (6 bases). CDR1 and CDR2 from the germline V gene are DFQATT and SNEGSKA (reference sequence). Trimming shortened V by 0 bases and J by 3 bases, and 16 bases separated the two germline ends. The CDR3 is 16 amino acids. Here the CDR3 DNA reads TGCAGTGCTAGAGATCTGGCTAGCGCGGTGACAGATACGCAGTATTTT. This translates into CSARDLASAVTDTQYF.

The rearrangement links TRBV29-1 to TRBJ2-3; 14 positions agree with TRBD2. Trimming took 6 bases from V and 3 from J; bases not matched to a gene: 11. Germline V gives CDR1 SQVTM, CDR2 ANQGSEA. The CDR3 length is 17 residues. The CDR3 here is CSVDETSGGAETDTQYF. CDR3 in DNA: TGCAGCGTCGACGAGACTAGCGGGGGGGCAGAAACAGATACGCAGTATTTT.

This clonotype came up many times. The rearrangement uses TRBV3-1 and TRBJ2-3; D is ambiguous. The V end lost 4 bases, the J end lost 2 bases, and 13 bases lay between the germline ends. The V gene's germline CDR1 is LGHDT and CDR2 YNNKEL (reference sequence). The CDR3 has 15 amino acids. CDR3 DNA sequence: TGTGCCAGCAGCCCGACTCTCGCGCCCACAGATACGCAGTATTTT. This translates into CASSPTLAPTDTQYF.

This clonotype was found many times. The chain couples TRBV11-2 to TRBJ2-2; D not resolved. V was clipped by 4 bases and J by 6 bases, with 15 bases between them. The CDR3 sequence is 15 residues long. Germline CDR1 and CDR2: SGHAT and FQNNGV. The CDR3 DNA follows: TGTGCCAGCAGCTCGGGTATAATAGCTGCCGGGGAGCTGTTTTTT. It is translated as CASSSGIIAAGELFF.

The chain has TRBV20-1 and TRBJ2-1, with 8 nucleotides matching TRBD1. J gave up 7 bases and V 0 bases, and 11 bases lay outside the gene matches. Germline loops: CDR1 DFQATT, CDR2 SNEGSKA (reference sequence). CDR3 length: 16 amino acids. CDR3 protein: CSARDWVRGLGNEQFF. The CDR3 bases are TGCAGTGCTAGAGATTGGGTCAGGGGGCTTGGAAATGAGCAGTTCTTC.

The table lists this clonotype with a few counts. The chain joins TRBV6-1 to TRBJ2-4; TRBD1 aligns across 9 bases. This CDR3 comprises 18 residues. Germline CDR1 and CDR2: MNHNS and SASEGT. V lost 6 bases and J lost 0; bases outside the gene matches: 12. CDR3 region: CASSFGTGNGVAKNIQYF. The CDR3 DNA is TGTGCCAGCAGCTTTGGGACAGGGAATGGAGTAGCCAAAAACATTCAGTACTTC.

This clonotype was counted between two and nine times. The chain carries TRBV6-5 and TRBJ2-1; 7 bases fit TRBD2. Germline V gene lookup returns CDR1 MNHEY and CDR2 SVGAGI. The J segment lost 5 bases and the V segment lost 3 bases, leaving 13 bases of the junction unmatched. CDR3 length equals 17 residues. The CDR3 nucleotides read TGTGCCAGCAGTTATGGGGCCTTCGAGGGAGGGAACAATGAGCAGTTCTTC. Its protein product is CASSYGAFEGGNNEQFF.

V gene TRBV6-1 combines with J gene TRBJ1-1; maybe TRBD1 (5 bases). Trimming shortened V by 2 bases and J by 1 base, and 11 bases separated the two germline ends. The CDR3 has 15 amino acids. Germline V CDR1 and CDR2: MNHNS, SASEGT. This CDR3 is CASSERAGQNTEAFF. The CDR3 DNA reads TGTGCCAGCAGTGAAAGGGCAGGGCAGAACACTGAAGCTTTCTTT.

V and J are TRBV14 and TRBJ2-7; no definite D call. V was pared by 3 bases and J by 3 bases, with 6 bases between. The CDR3 is 12 amino acids. Germline V gene lookup returns CDR1 SGHDN and CDR2 FVKESK. The CDR3 here is CASSHGRYEQYV. The CDR3 nucleotides are TGTGCCAGCAGCCACGGACGCTACGAGCAGTACGTC.

This clonotype was recorded at least ten times. The V and J genes are TRBV3-1 and TRBJ2-1; D possibly uses TRBD1 or TRBD2 (6 bases each). Germline loops: CDR1 LGHDT, CDR2 YNNKEL (reference sequence). The CDR3 has 14 amino acids. V was clipped by 0 bases and J by 8 bases, with 11 bases between them. CDR3 sequence reads: CASSQDMRGDEQFF. The CDR3 nucleotides are TGTGCCAGCAGCCAAGATATGAGGGGGGATGAGCAGTTCTTC.